One and the same sample provided the 22 T cell receptor beta chains below, sequenced in a study of blood T cell repertoires in COVID-19. Assay: immunoSEQ multiplex PCR; the TCRdb copy retains only in-frame clones and omits some. The table shows tens of thousands of clones, with around 80% occurring only once. Sequenced material: peripheral blood. The receptors originated from a man aged 50 or older with active COVID-19.

The chain employs TRBV12-5 and TRBJ1-2; D not certain. The germline V gene has CDR1 LGHNT and CDR2 FRNRAP. Trimming left V 2 bases short and J 4 bases short, with 8 bases between. The CDR3 extends over 13 amino acids. For the CDR3, the DNA is TGTGCTAGTGGTTTGCGGAGACTCTATGGCTACACCTTC. The encoded protein is CASGLRRLYGYTF.

The chain joins TRBV28 to TRBJ2-3; 7 positions agree with TRBD2. Germline loops: CDR1 MDHEN, CDR2 SYDVKM. The CDR3 runs 14 residues. Germline trimming cut 6 bases from V and 5 bases from J; bases unmatched to any gene: 8. CDR3 nucleotide sequence: TGTGCCAGCAGCGGGACTACAACAGGAGATACGCAGTATTTT. Translated, it gives CASSGTTTGDTQYF. Variable domain in full (rest from reference TRBV28 and TRBJ2-3): DVKVTQSSRYLVKRTGEKVFLECVQDMDHENMFWYRQDPGLGLRLIYFSYDVKMKEKGDIPEGYSVSREKKERFSLILESASTNQTSMYLCASSGTTTGDTQYFGPGTRLTVL.

The rearrangement joins TRBV5-1 to TRBJ2-7; 7 bases agree with TRBD2. The CDR3 consists of 14 residues. V was pared by 2 bases and J by 5 bases, with 7 bases of the junction left unmatched. Germline CDR1 and CDR2: SGHRS and YFSETQ. The CDR3 DNA reads as TGCGCCAGCAGCTTTGAGGGAGGGCGCAACGAGCAGTACTTC. Translation gives CASSFEGGRNEQYF.

V is TRBV21-1 and J is TRBJ1-1; no DNA check was done on the table's D call, TRBD1. TRBV21-1 corresponds to a pseudogene. There are 18 residues in the CDR3. CDR3 in amino acids: CASSNKEIRQGRETEAFF. In DNA form, the CDR3 reads TGTGCCAGCAGCAACAAAGAAATTCGACAGGGGCGGGAAACTGAAGCTTTCTTT.

The V and J genes are TRBV7-3 and TRBJ2-5; D may be TRBD1 (6 bases). V lost 5 bases, J lost 2 bases, and 9 bases lay in between. Germline V gives CDR1 SGHTA, CDR2 FQGTGA. The CDR3 length is 13 residues. The CDR3 nucleotides are TGTGCCAGCAGCGAACAGGGACAAGAGACCCAGTACTTC. Amino acid sequence: CASSEQGQETQYF.

V usage is TRBV9 and J usage is TRBJ2-7, with 10 bases matching TRBD2. The J segment lost 2 bases and the V segment lost 4 bases, leaving 6 bases of the junction unmatched. The V gene's germline CDR1 is SGDLS and CDR2 YYNGEE. This CDR3 is 15 amino acids long. The CDR3 DNA sequence: TGTGCCAGCAGCTCGGGACTAGCGCTCACCTACGAGCAGTACTTC. Protein product: CASSSGLALTYEQYF.

The chain has TRBV19 and TRBJ2-1; 7 bases fit TRBD1. CDR1 is LNHDA, CDR2 SQIVND, per germline (reference sequence). J gave up 12 bases and V 0 bases, and 8 bases lay outside the gene matches. The CDR3 has 14 residues. CDR3 in amino acids: CASSIERGQNGQFF. The CDR3 DNA reads TGTGCCAGTAGTATAGAGAGGGGACAGAACGGGCAGTTCTTC.

CDR3 region: CASSLAASSYEQYF. The CDR3 bases are TGTGCCAGTAGCCTAGCGGCCAGCTCCTACGAGCAGTACTTC. V gene TRBV19 combines with J gene TRBJ2-7; TRBD2 agrees at 7 bases. CDR3 length: 14 amino acids. Trimming removed 6 bases from V and 0 bases from J; junction bases left unmatched: 5. CDR1 and CDR2 from the germline V gene are LNHDA and SQIVND (reference sequence).

The rearrangement links TRBV5-6 to TRBJ1-3; D is unclear. CDR1 and CDR2 (germline): SGHDT, YYEEEE. The CDR3 covers 17 residues. V was cut by 0 bases and J by 0 bases, with 13 bases left in between. Here the CDR3 reads CASSLGPRIHSGNTIYF. As DNA, the CDR3 is TGTGCCAGCAGCTTGGGGCCGAGGATCCACTCTGGAAACACCATATATTTT.

This clone was counted a single time. The chain is built from TRBV29-1 and TRBJ2-2; a weak D match, TRBD2 (5 bases). The V end was cut by 5 bases, the J end by 2 bases, with 18 bases between. Germline CDR1 and CDR2: SQVTM and ANQGSEA. The length of the CDR3 is 16 residues. CDR3 protein: CSVTTRAAFNTGELFF. The CDR3 DNA reads as TGCAGCGTTACAACGAGGGCAGCCTTCAACACCGGGGAGCTGTTTTTT.

The rearrangement joins TRBV19 to TRBJ2-7; 10 bases line up with TRBD1. Germline CDR1 reads LNHDA; CDR2 reads SQIVND (reference sequence). This CDR3 contains 15 residues. V trimming: 0 bases; J trimming: 5 bases; junction bases outside the gene matches: 4. CDR3 in amino acids: CASSIEGTGEHEQYF. CDR3 nucleotides: TGTGCCAGTAGTATAGAAGGGACAGGGGAACACGAGCAGTACTTC.

This clone was recorded only once. CDR3 sequence: CASSEDQGLANYGYTF. Written as DNA, the CDR3 is TGTGCCAGCAGTGAAGACCAGGGCCTCGCTAACTATGGCTACACCTTC. The chain is built from TRBV6-1 and TRBJ1-2; perhaps TRBD1 as D (5 bases). Germline loops: CDR1 MNHNS, CDR2 SASEGT. The CDR3 length is 16 residues. V lost 1 base and J lost 0, with 12 bases in between.

This clone was picked up one time. Germline is not matched at one junction end, which may reflect a read error. V is TRBV20-1 and J is TRBJ2-7; 9 bases are shared with TRBD2. The CDR3 runs 13 residues. Looked up from germline, CDR1 is DFQATT and CDR2 is SNEGSKA (reference sequence). In nucleotides, the CDR3 is TGCAGTGCTAGTAGCGGGGGCTCTACGTCGGGGCACTTC. It specifies CSASSGGSTSGHF.

This clone was found once. The rearrangement uses TRBV24-1 and TRBJ2-5; 10 positions agree with TRBD2. CDR3 size: 15 residues. Germline CDR1 is KGHDR and CDR2 is SFDVKD. The V segment lost 7 bases and the J segment 4 bases; nucleotides outside the gene matches: 8. The CDR3 loop reads CATSAISGRGETQYF. The CDR3 DNA reads as TGTGCCACCAGCGCTATAAGCGGGAGGGGAGAGACCCAGTACTTC.

This clone was observed many times. The CDR3 sequence is CASSYDRGMNTEAFF. The CDR3 DNA reads as TGTGCCAGCAGTTATGACAGGGGAATGAACACTGAAGCTTTCTTT. The V gene is TRBV6-5, the J gene TRBJ1-1; 8 bases match TRBD1. Germline CDR1 and CDR2: MNHEY and SVGAGI. This CDR3 contains 15 residues. V shed 3 bases, J shed 0 bases, and the junction held 3 bases outside the gene matches.

This chain uses TRBV7-8 with TRBJ2-5; D is possibly TRBD1 (6 bases). CDR1 is SGHVS, CDR2 FQNEAQ, per germline. This CDR3 has 14 residues. The V end lost 1 base, the J end lost 7 bases, and 13 bases lay between the germline ends. CDR3 protein: CASSLDAGAGTQYF. The CDR3 DNA follows: TGTGCCAGCAGCTTAGACGCAGGGGCGGGGACCCAGTACTTC.

The sample holds a few counts of this clone. V usage is TRBV5-4 and J usage is TRBJ1-4, with D perhaps matching TRBD1 (5 bases). CDR1 is SGHNT, CDR2 YYREEE, per germline (reference sequence). The CDR3 has 15 amino acids. With 4 bases removed from V and 7 bases from J, the gap between germline ends came to 17 bases. This CDR3 reads CASSRRRGGGEKLFF. DNA for the CDR3: TGTGCCAGCAGCCGCCGGAGGGGCGGAGGTGAAAAACTGTTTTTT.

The chain carries TRBV7-8 and TRBJ1-1, with D possibly matching TRBD1 (5 bases). Germline V gene lookup returns CDR1 SGHVS and CDR2 FQNEAQ. The CDR3 is made up of 15 amino acids. V lost 1 base and J 8 bases, leaving 17 bases between the germline ends. In DNA form, the CDR3 reads TGTGCCAGCAGCTTAGAGTCATCGGCAGGGTTGGAAGCTTTCTTT. Encoded protein: CASSLESSAGLEAFF.

The genes are TRBV7-2 and TRBJ2-5; tentative D call: TRBD1 (6 bases). CDR1 and CDR2 from the germline V gene are SGHTA and FQGNSA. Trimming took off 6 bases at V and 6 bases at J, with 17 bases between the two ends. The CDR3 runs 14 residues. CDR3 nucleotides: TGTGCCAGCAGTCTGGACAGAAGTGAGAAGACCCAGTACTTC. Its translation is CASSLDRSEKTQYF.

This clone was seen a few times. The V call is TRBV7-3, the J call TRBJ2-1, with 7 nucleotides matching TRBD1. The germline gives CDR1 SGHTA, CDR2 FQGTGA. The CDR3 runs to 14 residues. Trimming at V came to 2 bases and at J to 8 bases, leaving 6 bases not matched to a gene. This CDR3 reads CASSLGGQRDEQFF. In DNA, the CDR3 is TGTGCCAGCAGCTTAGGGGGACAGAGGGATGAGCAGTTCTTC.

This chain joins TRBV19 and TRBJ1-1; tentative D call: TRBD1 (5 bases). V gave up 4 bases and J gave up 3 bases, with 9 bases separating them. The CDR3 is made up of 13 amino acids. Germline CDR1 is LNHDA and CDR2 is SQIVND (reference sequence). CDR3 sequence (DNA): TGTGCCAGTAGTAGGGAGGGGTACACTGAAGCTTTCTTT. It specifies CASSREGYTEAFF.

V usage is TRBV20-1 and J usage is TRBJ2-5; D not certain. CDR1 and CDR2 from the germline V gene are DFQATT and SNEGSKA (reference sequence). The germline V and J ends were trimmed by 1 base and 5 bases, with 5 bases remaining between them. The length of the CDR3 is 11 residues. CDR3 coding DNA: TGCAGTGCTAGAGGAGGCGAGACCCAGTACTTC. It translates to CSARGGETQYF.